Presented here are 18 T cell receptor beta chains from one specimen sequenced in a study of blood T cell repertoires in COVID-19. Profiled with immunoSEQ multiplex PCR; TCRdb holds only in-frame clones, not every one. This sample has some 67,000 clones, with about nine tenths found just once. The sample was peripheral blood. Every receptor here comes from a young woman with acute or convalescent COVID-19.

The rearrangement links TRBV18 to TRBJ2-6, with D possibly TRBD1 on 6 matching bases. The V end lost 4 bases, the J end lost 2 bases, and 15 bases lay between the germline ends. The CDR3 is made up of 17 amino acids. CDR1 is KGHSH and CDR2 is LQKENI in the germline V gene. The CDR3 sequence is CASSQTRGSAGANVLTF. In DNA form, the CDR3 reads TGTGCCAGCTCACAAACCAGGGGTTCGGCTGGGGCCAACGTCCTGACTTTC.

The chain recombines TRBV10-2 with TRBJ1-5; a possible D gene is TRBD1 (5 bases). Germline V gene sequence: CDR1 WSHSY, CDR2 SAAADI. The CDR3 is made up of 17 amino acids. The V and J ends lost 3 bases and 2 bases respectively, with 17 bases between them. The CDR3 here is CASSDFWGGDGNQPQHF. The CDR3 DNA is TGCGCCAGCAGTGACTTCTGGGGGGGGGACGGCAATCAGCCCCAGCATTTT.

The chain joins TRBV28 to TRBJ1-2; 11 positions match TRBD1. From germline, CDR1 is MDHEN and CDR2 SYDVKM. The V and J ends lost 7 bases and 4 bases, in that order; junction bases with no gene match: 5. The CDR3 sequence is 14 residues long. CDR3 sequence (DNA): TGTGCCAGCACGCGGGACAGGGGGAGCTATGGCTACACCTTC. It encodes CASTRDRGSYGYTF.

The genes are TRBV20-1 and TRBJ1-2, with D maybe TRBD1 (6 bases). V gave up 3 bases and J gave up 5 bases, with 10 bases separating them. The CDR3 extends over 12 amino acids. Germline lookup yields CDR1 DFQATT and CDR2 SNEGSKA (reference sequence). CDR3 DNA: TGCAGTGCTAGTGGGGGGCGTTATGGCTACACCTTC. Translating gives CSASGGRYGYTF.

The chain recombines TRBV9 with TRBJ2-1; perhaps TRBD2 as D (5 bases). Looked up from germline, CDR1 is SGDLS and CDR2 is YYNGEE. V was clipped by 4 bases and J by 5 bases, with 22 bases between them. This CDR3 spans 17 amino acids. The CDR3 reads CASSPYLSGAMNNEQFF. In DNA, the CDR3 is TGTGCCAGCAGCCCCTATTTGAGCGGAGCCATGAACAATGAGCAGTTCTTC.

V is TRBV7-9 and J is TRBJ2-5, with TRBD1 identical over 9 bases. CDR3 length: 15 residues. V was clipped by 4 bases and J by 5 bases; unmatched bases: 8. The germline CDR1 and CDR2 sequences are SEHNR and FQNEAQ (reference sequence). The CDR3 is CASSSIGTGWETQYF. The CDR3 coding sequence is TGTGCCAGCAGCTCAATCGGGACAGGGTGGGAGACCCAGTACTTC.

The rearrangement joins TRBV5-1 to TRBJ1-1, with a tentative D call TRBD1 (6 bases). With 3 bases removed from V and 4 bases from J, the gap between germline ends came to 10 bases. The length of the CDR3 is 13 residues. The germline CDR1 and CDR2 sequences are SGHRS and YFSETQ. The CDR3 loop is CASSSQGSTEAFF. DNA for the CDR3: TGCGCCAGCAGCTCCCAGGGGAGCACTGAAGCTTTCTTT.

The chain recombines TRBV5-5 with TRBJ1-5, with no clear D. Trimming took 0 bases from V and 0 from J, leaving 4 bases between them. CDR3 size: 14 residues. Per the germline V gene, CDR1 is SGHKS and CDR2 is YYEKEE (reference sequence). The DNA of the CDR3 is TGTGCCAGCAGCTTGGGGCCTAGCAATCAGCCCCAGCATTTT. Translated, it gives CASSLGPSNQPQHF. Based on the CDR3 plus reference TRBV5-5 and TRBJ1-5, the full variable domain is DAGVTQSPTHLIKTRGQQVTLRCSPISGHKSVSWYQQVLGQGPQFIFQYYEKEERGRGNFPDRFSARQFPNYSSELNVNALLLGDSALYLCASSLGPSNQPQHFGDGTRLSIL.

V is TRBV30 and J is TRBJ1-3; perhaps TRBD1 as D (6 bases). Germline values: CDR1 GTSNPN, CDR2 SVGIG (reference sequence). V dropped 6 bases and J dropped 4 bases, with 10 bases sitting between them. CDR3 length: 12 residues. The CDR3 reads CACGQLGNTIYF. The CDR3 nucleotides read TGTGCCTGTGGACAGTTGGGAAACACCATATATTTT.

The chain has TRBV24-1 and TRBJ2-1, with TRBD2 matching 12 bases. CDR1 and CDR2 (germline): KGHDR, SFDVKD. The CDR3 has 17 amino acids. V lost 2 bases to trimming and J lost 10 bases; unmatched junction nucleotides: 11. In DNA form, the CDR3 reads TGTGCCACCAGTGATTCTAAAACTAGCGGGGGGACGAGGGAGCAGTTCTTC. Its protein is CATSDSKTSGGTREQFF.

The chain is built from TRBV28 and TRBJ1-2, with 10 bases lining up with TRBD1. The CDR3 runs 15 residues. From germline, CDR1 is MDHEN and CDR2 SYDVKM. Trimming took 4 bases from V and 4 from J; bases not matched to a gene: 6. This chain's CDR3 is CASSSPGQGSYGYTF. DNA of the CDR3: TGTGCCAGCAGTTCCCCGGGACAGGGGAGCTATGGCTACACCTTC.

CDR3 DNA: TGTGCCAGCAGCCAACGGGGACTAGGCACAGATACGCAGTATTTT. Protein: CASSQRGLGTDTQYF. The chain has TRBV3-1 (or the pseudogene TRBV3-2) and TRBJ2-3, with 8 bases identical to TRBD2. The CDR3 totals 15 residues. V shed 2 bases and J 1 base; nucleotides not matched to a gene: 2. The germline CDR1 and CDR2 sequences are LGHDT and YNNKEL (reference sequence).

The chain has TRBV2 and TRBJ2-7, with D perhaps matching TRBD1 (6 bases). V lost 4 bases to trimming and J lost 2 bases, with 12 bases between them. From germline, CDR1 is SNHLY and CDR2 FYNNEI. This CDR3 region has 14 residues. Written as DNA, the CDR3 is TGTGCCAGCAGTGGGCTGAAGGGGGCCTACGAGCAGTACTTC. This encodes CASSGLKGAYEQYF.

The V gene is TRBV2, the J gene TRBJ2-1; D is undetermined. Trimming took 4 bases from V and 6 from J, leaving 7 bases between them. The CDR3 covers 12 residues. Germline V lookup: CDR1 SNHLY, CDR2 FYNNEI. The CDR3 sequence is CASSASANEQFF. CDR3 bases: TGTGCCAGCAGTGCTAGTGCCAATGAGCAGTTCTTC.

CDR3 DNA: TGTGCCAGCAGCTTGGGACTAGCGGGACAAGATACGCAGTATTTT. It is translated as CASSLGLAGQDTQYF. The chain joins TRBV5-6 to TRBJ2-3; 11 bases match TRBD2. Looked up from germline, CDR1 is SGHDT and CDR2 is YYEEEE. The CDR3 is made up of 15 amino acids. Trimming cost V 0 bases and J 5 bases; bases outside gene matches: 2.

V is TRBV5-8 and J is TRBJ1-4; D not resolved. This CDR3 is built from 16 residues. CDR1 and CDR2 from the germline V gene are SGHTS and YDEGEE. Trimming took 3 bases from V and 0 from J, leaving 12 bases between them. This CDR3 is CASSSRGRATNEKLFF. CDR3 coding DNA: TGTGCCAGCAGCTCCCGGGGAAGGGCAACTAATGAAAAACTGTTTTTT. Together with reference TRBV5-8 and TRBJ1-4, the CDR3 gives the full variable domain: EAGVTQSPTHLIKTRGQQATLRCSPISGHTSVYWYQQALGLGLQFLLWYDEGEERNRGNFPPRFSGRQFPNYSSELNVNALELEDSALYLCASSSRGRATNEKLFFGSGTQLSVL.

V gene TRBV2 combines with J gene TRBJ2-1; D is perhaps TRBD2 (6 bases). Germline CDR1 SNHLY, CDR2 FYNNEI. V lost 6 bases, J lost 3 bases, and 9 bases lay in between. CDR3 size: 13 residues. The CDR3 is CASSGRGYNEQFF. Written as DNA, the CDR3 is TGTGCCAGCAGCGGGCGGGGCTACAATGAGCAGTTCTTC.

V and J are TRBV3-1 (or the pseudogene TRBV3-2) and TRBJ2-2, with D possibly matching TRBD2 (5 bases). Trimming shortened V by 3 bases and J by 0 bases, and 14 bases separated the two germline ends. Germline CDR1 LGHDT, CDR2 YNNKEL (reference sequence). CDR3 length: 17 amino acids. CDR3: CASSHPRGGSNTGELFF. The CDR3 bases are TGTGCCAGCAGCCACCCACGAGGAGGATCGAACACCGGGGAGCTGTTTTTT.